The next 8 T cell receptor beta chains were all read from a single sample in a study of T cell responses to AZD1222 COVID-19 vaccine (dated by TCRdb to the early 2020s). Libraries were prepared through the immunoSEQ multiplex PCR assay. TCRdb retrieved this table from immuneACCESS and kept in-frame rearrangements only. Not all clones are present; in checked studies, unresolved V genes account for under half, and no reason is known for the remainder. This sample lists about 140,000 clones; approximately 90% were detected once. The top ten constitute around 2.7% of the sample. The time point label for this specimen denotes: baseline before first vaccination. The sample was peripheral blood, taken on day 0 of AZD1222 vaccination. These receptors were collected from an adult in good health.

The chain couples TRBV7-9 to TRBJ1-5; possibly TRBD1 for D (6 bases). The CDR3 is 15 residues long. V lost 3 bases and J 6 bases, leaving 15 bases between the germline ends. Germline CDR1 and CDR2: SEHNR and FQNEAQ (reference sequence). The CDR3 region is CASSLGSGAGQPQHF. Written as DNA, the CDR3 is TGTGCCAGCAGCTTGGGATCGGGGGCAGGTCAGCCCCAGCATTTT.

The chain employs TRBV5-6 and TRBJ1-5; 7 nucleotides line up with TRBD1. Germline assignment: CDR1 SGHDT and CDR2 YYEEEE. V shed 4 bases and J 6 bases; nucleotides not matched to a gene: 16. The CDR3 has 17 amino acids. As DNA, the CDR3 is TGTGCCAGCAGCCCATACAGGGGCTTGGGACGTGGTCAGCCCCAGCATTTT. This encodes CASSPYRGLGRGQPQHF. Full variable domain (missing parts from reference TRBV5-6 and TRBJ1-5): DAGVTQSPTHLIKTRGQQVTLRCSPKSGHDTVSWYQQALGQGPQFIFQYYEEEERQRGNFPDRFSGHQFPNYSSELNVNALLLGDSALYLCASSPYRGLGRGQPQHFGDGTRLSIL.

The V call is TRBV6-5, the J call TRBJ1-2; D is ambiguous. There are 11 residues in the CDR3. Germline V gene lookup returns CDR1 MNHEY and CDR2 SVGAGI. Between the trimmed V and J ends, which lost 6 bases and 9 bases, there was a span of 11 bases. The CDR3 here is CASSRSLSYTF. Here the CDR3 DNA reads TGTGCCAGCAGCCGAAGCCTCAGCTACACCTTC.

The genes are TRBV3-1 (or the pseudogene TRBV3-2) and TRBJ2-5; D unresolved. The CDR3 is 12 residues long. V was pared by 4 bases and J by 7 bases, with 10 bases between. Germline CDR1 and CDR2: LGHDT and YNNKEL (reference sequence). The CDR3 is CASSLAEGTQYF. The CDR3 DNA reads TGTGCCAGCAGCCTAGCAGAAGGGACCCAGTACTTC.

The chain joins TRBV7-2 to TRBJ1-3, with no clear D. CDR1 SGHTA and CDR2 FQGNSA come from the germline V gene. Trimming shortened V by 3 bases and J by 7 bases, and 13 bases separated the two germline ends. CDR3 length equals 14 residues. CDR3 nucleotide sequence: TGTGCCAGCAGCTTTGCCCCCCCGGGGAACACCATATATTTT. It codes for CASSFAPPGNTIYF.

This chain uses TRBV4-2 with TRBJ2-1; TRBD2 matches 8 bases. Germline V CDR1 and CDR2: LGHNA, YNFKEQ. There are 18 residues in the CDR3. The trim removed 1 base at V and 1 base at J, leaving 9 bases unmatched. CDR3: CASSQVLRGGQSYNEQFF. In DNA, the CDR3 is TGTGCCAGCAGCCAAGTCCTCCGGGGGGGCCAGTCCTACAATGAGCAGTTCTTC.

The J gene is TRBJ2-7, the V gene TRBV5-1; D remains ambiguous. The germline V gene has CDR1 SGHRS and CDR2 YFSETQ. Trimming left V 0 bases short and J 3 bases short, with 10 bases between. This CDR3 is built from 14 residues. The CDR3 nucleotides are TGCGCCAGCAGCTTGGAGGGCCCCAACTACGAGCAGTACTTC. Encoded protein: CASSLEGPNYEQYF.

The chain combines TRBV7-8 with TRBJ2-2; maybe TRBD1 (6 bases). The CDR3 is made up of 14 amino acids. The germline gives CDR1 SGHVS, CDR2 FQNEAQ. Trimming shortened V by 5 bases and J by 2 bases, and 9 bases separated the two germline ends. CDR3 coding DNA: TGTGCCAGCAGCAGGACAGTAAACACCGGGGAGCTGTTTTTT. This sequence encodes CASSRTVNTGELFF. The variable domain in full, completed from reference TRBV7-8 and TRBJ2-2, reads GAGVSQSPRYKVAKRGQDVALRCDPISGHVSLFWYQQALGQGPEFLTYFQNEAQLDKSGLPSDRFFAERPEGSVSTLKIQRTQQEDSAVYLCASSRTVNTGELFFGEGSRLTVL.